The subject of this entry is one T cell receptor (beta chain). What it recognizes is unknown. The sample comes from a study of lymphopenia after photon versus proton radiotherapy. Whole-study findings and limits: Photon-treated patients lost naive T cells and TCR diversity; proton-treated stayed stable. Post-nadir TCR diversity decline inversely tracked overall survival among those who died. After lymphocyte nadir, photon-treated repertoires showed oligoclonal expansion, especially CD8+ Temra. Better survival with proton therapy was suggested as possible, not demonstrated.

The CDR3 is made up of 16 amino acids. Germline V lookup: CDR1 MNHNS, CDR2 SASEGT. J gave up 3 bases and V 0 bases, and 4 bases lay outside the gene matches. Profiled with immunoSEQ multiplex PCR; TCRdb holds only in-frame clones, not every one. The profile shows about 39,000 clones, roughly nine tenths of them singletons. The sequence came from a man between 60 and 75 years old with cholangiocarcinoma. The V call is TRBV6-1, the J call TRBJ2-3; 9 nucleotides align to TRBD2. The sequences come from peripheral blood, collected from a patient treated with photon-based radiotherapy. CDR3 nucleotide sequence: TGTGCCAGCAGTGAAGCTGCGGGAGGGAGTACAGATACGCAGTATTTT. As protein: CASSEAAGGSTDTQYF.